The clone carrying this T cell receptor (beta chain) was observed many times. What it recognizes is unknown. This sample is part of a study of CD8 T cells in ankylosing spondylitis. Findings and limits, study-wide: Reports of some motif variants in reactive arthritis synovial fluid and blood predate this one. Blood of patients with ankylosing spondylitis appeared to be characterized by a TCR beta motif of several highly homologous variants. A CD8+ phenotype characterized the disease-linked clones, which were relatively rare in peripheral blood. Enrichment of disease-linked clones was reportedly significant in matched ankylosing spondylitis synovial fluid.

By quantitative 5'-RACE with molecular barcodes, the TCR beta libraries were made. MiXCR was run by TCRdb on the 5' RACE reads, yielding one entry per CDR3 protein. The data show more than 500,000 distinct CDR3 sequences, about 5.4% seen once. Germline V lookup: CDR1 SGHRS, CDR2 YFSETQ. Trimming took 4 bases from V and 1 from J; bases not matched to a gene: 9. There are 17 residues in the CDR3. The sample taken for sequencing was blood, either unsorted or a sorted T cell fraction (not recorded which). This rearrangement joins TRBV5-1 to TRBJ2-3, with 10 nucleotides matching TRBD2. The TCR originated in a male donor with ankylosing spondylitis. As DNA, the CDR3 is TGCGCCAGCAGCCCCGCAGCGGGAGGGCCGGGCACAGATACGCAGTATTTT. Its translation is CASSPAAGGPGTDTQYF.